Listed here are 20 T cell receptor beta chains from one sample, sequenced in a study of PD-L1 blockade in urothelial cancer. Some clones are missing from TCRdb's copy, which holds only in-frame ones; the method was immunoSEQ multiplex PCR. This table has fewer than 90,000 clones, 75% to 95% appearing once. Time point reported: peripheral blood 6 weeks after treatment start. The specimen was PBMCs, collected around atezolizumab (anti-PD-L1) treatment. The receptors derive from an elderly woman with urothelial cancer.

The chain joins TRBV18 to TRBJ1-3; D not certain. Germline loops: CDR1 KGHSH, CDR2 LQKENI. With 4 bases removed from V and 2 bases from J, the gap between germline ends came to 15 bases. This CDR3 is built from 16 residues. CDR3 protein: CASSRQEGLPGNTIYF. The DNA of the CDR3 is TGTGCCAGCTCACGGCAGGAGGGATTGCCTGGAAACACCATATATTTT.

This clone came up once. The chain combines TRBV5-4 with TRBJ2-1; 11 nucleotides line up with TRBD2. The CDR3 totals 14 residues. With 4 bases clipped from V and 9 bases from J, the junction kept 6 bases outside the gene matches. In germline, CDR1 is SGHNT, CDR2 YYREEE (reference sequence). The CDR3 DNA sequence: TGTGCCAGCAGCCCCGGGACTAGCGGCCTTGAGCAGTTCTTC. As protein: CASSPGTSGLEQFF.

This clone is a singleton in its sample. The rearrangement uses TRBV2 and TRBJ1-4, with 7 bases identical to TRBD1. The CDR3 has 14 residues. The ends lost 4 bases at V and 7 bases at J; junction bases unmatched: 6. Germline V gene sequence: CDR1 SNHLY, CDR2 FYNNEI. CDR3: CASSAGQASEKLFF. Written as DNA, the CDR3 is TGTGCCAGCAGTGCCGGACAGGCCAGTGAAAAACTGTTTTTT.

This chain joins TRBV28 and TRBJ2-7; no reliable D call. V lost 7 bases and J 1 base, leaving 20 bases between the germline ends. The CDR3 is made up of 16 amino acids. Germline assignment: CDR1 MDHEN and CDR2 SYDVKM. The chain's CDR3 is CASTAAGISPSYEQYF. The CDR3, as DNA: TGTGCCAGCACCGCGGCCGGTATTAGCCCGTCCTACGAGCAGTACTTC.

The CDR3 sequence: CASSFGGQGSSNYGYTF. Here the CDR3 DNA reads TGTGCCAGCAGTTTCGGGGGACAGGGGAGTTCCAACTATGGCTACACCTTC. The genes are TRBV28 and TRBJ1-2; 10 nucleotides agree with TRBD1. Germline lookup yields CDR1 MDHEN and CDR2 SYDVKM. With 3 bases clipped from V and 2 bases from J, the junction kept 9 bases outside the gene matches. The CDR3 has 17 amino acids.

The chain carries TRBV13 and TRBJ1-2; the D is unclear. Deletions cut 2 bases from V and 7 bases from J, with 14 bases between. This CDR3 contains 14 residues. Per germline, CDR1 PRHDT and CDR2 FYEKMQ (reference sequence). CDR3 sequence reads: CASSLIGNPGGYTF. CDR3 sequence (DNA): TGTGCCAGCAGCTTAATCGGGAACCCTGGTGGCTACACCTTC.

CDR3 loop: CASSRTGDGYTF. DNA of the CDR3: TGTGCCAGCAGTAGGACAGGGGATGGCTACACCTTC. This sequence joins TRBV7-2 and TRBJ1-2; 9 nucleotides agree with TRBD1. From germline, CDR1 is SGHTA and CDR2 FQGNSA. Trimming cost V 6 bases and J 6 bases; bases outside gene matches: 2. This CDR3 comprises 12 residues.

V and J are TRBV6-1 and TRBJ2-2; 9 bases align to TRBD2. Germline CDR1 is MNHNS and CDR2 is SASEGT. The J segment lost 5 bases and the V segment lost 8 bases, leaving 6 bases of the junction unmatched. The CDR3 is 14 residues long. The CDR3 reads CASLPSGKTGELFF. DNA for the CDR3: TGTGCCAGCTTGCCTAGCGGGAAAACCGGGGAGCTGTTTTTT.

V gene TRBV29-1 combines with J gene TRBJ2-5; TRBD2 matches at 9 bases. V was clipped by 4 bases and J by 1 base; unmatched bases: 4. CDR1 is SQVTM, CDR2 ANQGSEA, per germline. The CDR3 consists of 14 residues. CDR3 sequence reads: CSVGMTSGQETQYF. The CDR3 coding sequence is TGCAGCGTTGGAATGACTAGCGGCCAAGAGACCCAGTACTTC.

The J gene is TRBJ1-2, the V gene TRBV30, with 8 positions matching TRBD1. The CDR3 length is 13 residues. CDR1 GTSNPN and CDR2 SVGIG come from the germline V gene (reference sequence). Trimming at V came to 3 bases and at J to 5 bases, leaving 5 bases not matched to a gene. Written as DNA, the CDR3 is TGTGCCTGGAGGGCGGACAGGGAATATGGCTACACCTTC. Translating gives CAWRADREYGYTF.

This clone was seen only once. The chain combines TRBV4-1 with TRBJ1-2; D is unresolved. Trimming took 0 bases from V and 4 from J, leaving 12 bases between them. The CDR3 spans 15 residues. The germline V gene has CDR1 MGHRA and CDR2 YSYEKL. Written as DNA, the CDR3 is TGCGCCAGCAGCCAAGAGGCCACTCGCGGCTATGGCTACACCTTC. Translating gives CASSQEATRGYGYTF.

The chain has TRBV19 and TRBJ1-5; no reliable D call. CDR1 is LNHDA and CDR2 is SQIVND in the germline V gene (reference sequence). The CDR3 is 13 amino acids. V lost 7 bases, J lost 7 bases, and 14 bases lay in between. CDR3 protein: CASTYPGSQPQHF. The DNA of the CDR3 is TGTGCCAGTACCTACCCGGGGTCCCAGCCCCAGCATTTT.

This chain uses TRBV6-1 with TRBJ1-5; 9 nucleotides agree with TRBD1. Germline values: CDR1 MNHNS, CDR2 SASEGT. V gave up 8 bases and J gave up 5 bases; unmatched junction bases: 4. The length of the CDR3 is 13 residues. Written as DNA, the CDR3 is TGTGCCAGCGGGGGACAGGGACATCAGCCCCAGCATTTT. Protein: CASGGQGHQPQHF.

The genes are TRBV27 and TRBJ1-5, with a weak D call TRBD1 (5 bases). Trimming cost V 0 bases and J 6 bases, with 12 bases left between them. The CDR3 is 15 amino acids. Germline CDR1 and CDR2: MNHEY and SMNVEV (reference sequence). CDR3 nucleotide sequence: TGTGCCAGCAGTTTATCCAGGGCTCAGGGTCAGCCCCAGCATTTT. Protein: CASSLSRAQGQPQHF.

The genes are TRBV27 and TRBJ2-1; 7 bases match TRBD2. V was pared by 7 bases and J by 5 bases, with 5 bases of the junction left unmatched. The germline CDR1 and CDR2 sequences are MNHEY and SMNVEV (reference sequence). The CDR3 spans 13 residues. The CDR3 here is CASKRAGNNEQFF. The CDR3 region has the DNA TGTGCCAGCAAAAGAGCGGGAAACAATGAGCAGTTCTTC.

This sequence joins TRBV11-2 and TRBJ1-2, with D maybe TRBD1 (5 bases). V shed 10 bases and J shed 3 bases, with 18 bases lying between them. The CDR3 runs to 14 residues. Germline CDR1 SGHAT, CDR2 FQNNGV. The CDR3: CAIKSDSDHYGYTF. In DNA, the CDR3 is TGTGCCATCAAAAGTGACAGCGACCACTATGGCTACACCTTC.

The chain uses TRBV4-1 and TRBJ2-5, with 8 nucleotides matching TRBD1. CDR3 length: 14 amino acids. Trimming at V came to 6 bases and at J to 4 bases, leaving 7 bases not matched to a gene. Germline assignment: CDR1 MGHRA and CDR2 YSYEKL. CDR3 protein: CASSATDRGETQYF. The CDR3, as DNA: TGCGCCAGCAGTGCAACCGACAGGGGAGAGACCCAGTACTTC.

The chain couples TRBV7-9 to TRBJ1-1; D gene unclear. Germline V CDR1 and CDR2: SEHNR, FQNEAQ (reference sequence). V was clipped by 2 bases and J by 3 bases, with 13 bases between them. This CDR3 contains 15 residues. The CDR3 reads CASSLPTNGDTEAFF. DNA of the CDR3: TGTGCCAGCAGCTTACCGACAAACGGGGACACTGAAGCTTTCTTT.

J is TRBJ2-7 and V is TRBV25-1, with TRBD1 matching over 7 bases. CDR3 length: 16 amino acids. The V gene's germline CDR1 is MGHDK and CDR2 SYGVNS. With V trimmed by 3 bases and J by 0 bases, 8 bases remained unmatched. The CDR3 region has the DNA TGTGCCAGCAGTGAGTCGGGACAGCTTTACTCCTACGAGCAGTACTTC. Protein: CASSESGQLYSYEQYF.

This sequence joins TRBV5-1 and TRBJ1-1, with TRBD1 matching 7 bases. The trim removed 3 bases at V and 1 base at J, leaving 3 bases unmatched. Germline assignment: CDR1 SGHRS and CDR2 YFSETQ. CDR3 size: 14 residues. The DNA for the CDR3 is TGCGCCAGCAGCTCGGGACAGCCGAACACTGAAGCTTTCTTT. Amino acids: CASSSGQPNTEAFF.